This TCR beta chain is from a study of radiotherapy plus CTLA-4 blockade in lung cancer listed by TCRdb under 2018. General notes on the study: Objective responses were observed in 18% of enrolled patients, and disease control was achieved in 31%.

The study evaluated CTLA-4 blockade (ipilimumab) given together with focal radiation therapy in patients who had chemo-refractory metastatic non-small-cell lung cancer. Library preparation employed the immunoSEQ multiplex PCR assay. TCRdb carries this immuneACCESS record with in-frame sequences only. Its versions omit some clonotypes, under half of them owing to an unresolved V gene in the studies checked, with the rest unexplained. Present in this sample are 70,000 to 90,000 clones, around 81% of which were seen just once. The ten largest account for roughly 23% of the sample. The CDR3 starts with the cysteine, ends with the phenylalanine, and has 11 residues. Here the CDR3 DNA is all that survives: 33 bases in frame from base 1. V sheds 8 bases and J sheds 4 bases, leaving 8 bases between their ends. The CDR1 and CDR2 encoded by the germline V gene are ENHRY and SYGVKD. Overall study outcomes, separate from this receptor: After treatment with radiotherapy and ipilimumab, TCR clones that came from tumors expanded in the peripheral blood. Increased serum interferon-beta after radiation, together with early dynamic changes in blood T cell clones, were reported to be the strongest predictors of response.

This clone was recorded at least ten times. This receptor's antigen is unknown. It has no much larger one-base neighbor in the sample; base qualities were not kept. The clonotype was recovered from a human donor with non-small cell lung cancer whose response to radiotherapy plus ipilimumab could not be evaluated. Some clones in this sample may be carry-over from other donors' samples. The chain is encoded by TRBV10-3 joined to TRBJ1-1; the D segment cannot be called with confidence. The sample was peripheral blood, taken from a patient treated with radiotherapy plus ipilimumab. The CDR3 has the sequence CAIEEFTEAFF. The DNA sequence is as follows: TGTGCCATCGAGGAGTTCACTGAAGCTTTCTTT.